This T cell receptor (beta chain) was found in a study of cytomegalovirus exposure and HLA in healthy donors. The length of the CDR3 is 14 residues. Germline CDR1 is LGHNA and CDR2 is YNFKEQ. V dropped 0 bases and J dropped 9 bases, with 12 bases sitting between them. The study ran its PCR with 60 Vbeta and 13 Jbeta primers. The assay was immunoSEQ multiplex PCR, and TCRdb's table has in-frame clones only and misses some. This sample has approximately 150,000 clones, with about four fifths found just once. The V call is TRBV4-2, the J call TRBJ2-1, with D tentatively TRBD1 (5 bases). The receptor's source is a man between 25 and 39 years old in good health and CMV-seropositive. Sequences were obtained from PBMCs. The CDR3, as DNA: TGTGCCAGCAGCCAAGAAGGGGCTTTGGGTGAGCAGTTCTTC. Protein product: CASSQEGALGEQFF.